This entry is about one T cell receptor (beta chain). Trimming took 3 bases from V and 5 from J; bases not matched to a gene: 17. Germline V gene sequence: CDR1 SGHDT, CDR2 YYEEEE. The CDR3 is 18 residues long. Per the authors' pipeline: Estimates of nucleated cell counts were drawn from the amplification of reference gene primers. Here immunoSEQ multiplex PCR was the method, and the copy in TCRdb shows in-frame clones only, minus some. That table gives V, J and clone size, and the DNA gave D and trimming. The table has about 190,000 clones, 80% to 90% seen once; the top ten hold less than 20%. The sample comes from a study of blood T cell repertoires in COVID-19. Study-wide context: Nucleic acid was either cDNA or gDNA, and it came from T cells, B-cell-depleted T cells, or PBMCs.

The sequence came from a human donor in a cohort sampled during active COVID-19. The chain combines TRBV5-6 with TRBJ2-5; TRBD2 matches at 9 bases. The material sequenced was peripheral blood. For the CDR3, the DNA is TGTGCCAGCAGCTGGAGAATGAGCGGGGGGCCGCCCAGGGAGACCCAGTACTTC. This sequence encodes CASSWRMSGGPPRETQYF.